This TCR beta chain was retrieved from a study of T cells in Graves' hyperthyroidism and ophthalmopathy (dated by TCRdb to between 2018 and 2021). Notes on the research overall: Peripheral blood samples were taken at initial diagnosis, before any treatment was given. Whether ophthalmopathy could be predicted prospectively was tested in an independent validation cohort made up of 18 hyperthyroidism patients plus 17 patients who later progressed to ophthalmopathy. To identify TCR V-J signatures that set the groups apart, the researchers used a discovery cohort of more than 95 patients, made up of around 40 with Graves' ophthalmopathy and 57 with stable Graves' hyperthyroidism. TCR Vbeta CDR3 sequencing of 120 to 150 peripheral blood samples (43 ophthalmopathy, 75 hyperthyroidism and approximately 17 progressor patients) is reported in the paper. The study also compared thyroid tissue and blood T-cell repertoires from a handful of Graves' hyperthyroidism patients. Following sampling, methimazole starting at 30 mg daily was given to hyperthyroidism patients, and high-dose intravenous methylprednisolone was given to ophthalmopathy patients. The 100 or so discovery patients were randomly split 7:3 into training and test sets. Overall study results and their limits: A model built on a 13 V-J signature distinguished ophthalmopathy from stable hyperthyroidism, reaching around 90% sensitivity and 81% to 83% specificity in cross-validation and 80%/75% in testing. In validation, the model predicted progression to ophthalmopathy with approximately 70% sensitivity and 72% to 85% specificity, a median of roughly seven months before onset. Blood samples also contained most of the expanded thyroid clonotypes (frequency above 0.001), which suggests that blood repertoires may reflect thyroid immune responses. Sample size was not statistically predetermined, and investigators were not blinded to group allocation.

Moderately to severely active disease, a Clinical Activity Score of at least 3, a NOSPECS grade of at least 4, and a duration under 3 months were present in ophthalmopathy patients. The study excluded patients with uncontrolled infections, other autoimmune diseases, pregnancy or lactation. Diagnoses were established on the basis of clinical symptoms, serum thyroxine and TRAb, thyroid ultrasound, and orbital computed tomography. PBMCs were separated from approximately 10 ml of fresh peripheral blood using Ficoll-Paque density gradient centrifugation. Total RNA was extracted with Trizol reagent, and quality was checked on an Agilent 2100 Bioanalyzer. Clipping removes 1 base from V and 4 bases from J, with 2 as the unmatched junction base count. The CDR3 runs 14 amino acids, cysteine and phenylalanine included. This entry keeps only the CDR3 DNA: 42 bases, framed from base 1. The germline V gene supplies CDR1 MGHRA and CDR2 YSYEKL.

The TCR beta CDR3 regions were amplified from the RNA transcripts. The TCR CDR3 was subjected to a first round of RT-PCR using the HTBI primer set and the Qiagen OneStep RT-PCR kit. Libraries were constructed in a second round of multiplex PCR, after which size selection and purification were performed. Sequencing of the libraries was done on an Illumina HiSeq2000 using paired-end 100 bp reads. The authors' analysis ran thus. SOAPnuke was used to process the raw data, with reads discarded if the reads contained adapters or uncalled bases, had a mean Phred below 15, or lacked an exact constant-primer or identifier match. COPE v1.2.5 was used to merge high-quality paired reads, and clonotypes were defined as unique nucleotide sequences. MiTCR v1.1 was used to align clonotypes to the IMGT TRBV, TRBD and TRBJ reference segments. Analysis was restricted to V-J combinations with a frequency above 0.0001, which covered roughly 99% of repertoires. The TCS score was defined as the ratio of F50 (clonal expansion) to E x V (chaos), calculated using BLOSUM62-based TCRdist between CDR3 peptides within each V-J. Welch's t-statistics and random forest reduced just over 500 V-J features to some 14, which were used in a naive Bayes classifier (R e1071). TCRdb passed the public sequencing reads through fastp at Q25 and MiXCR, retaining productive beta sequences. Each entry merges the rows of one CDR3 protein and shows their most common DNA and genes. In this record, the V and J calls reflect TCRdb's handling and not the investigators' own analysis. This sample comprises 600,000 or so distinct CDR3 sequences, more than 13% of them detected only once. Around 7% of the sample belongs to the ten largest clones.

Only a few counts were recorded for this clonotype. There is no known antigen for this receptor. No quality values exist for individual bases; no much larger clone is one base distant. Sequenced: blood. This sequence originates from a woman aged 18-30 years with Graves' ophthalmopathy. Recombination linked TRBV4-1 to TRBJ2-3; 7 central bases correspond to TRBD1. The CDR3 sequence is CASSQGQGPDTQYF. The DNA reads TGCGCCAGCAGCCAAGGACAGGGCCCAGATACGCAGTATTTT.